One sample yielded the 4 T cell receptor beta chains listed below, sequenced in a study of T cells in Graves' hyperthyroidism and ophthalmopathy. Amplification yielded TCR beta CDR3 regions, with RNA transcripts as the source. HTBI primers were used for first-round RT-PCR of the TCR CDR3. In TCRdb, the multiplex PCR reads were re-called with MiXCR into one record per CDR3 protein. In the table there are over 700,000 distinct CDR3 sequences, about 17% of which are singletons. The specimen was blood. These receptors all stem from a woman aged 50 to 65 with Graves' hyperthyroidism that later progressed to Graves' ophthalmopathy.

This clonotype showed up many times. This sequence joins TRBV6-1 and TRBJ1-5, with 8 bases fitting TRBD1. J lost 2 bases, V lost 4 bases, and 1 base had no gene match. The CDR3 is 14 amino acids. Germline assignment: CDR1 MNHNS and CDR2 SASEGT. This chain's CDR3 is CASSAGGGNQPQHF. As DNA, the CDR3 is TGTGCCAGCAGTGCAGGGGGCGGCAATCAGCCCCAGCATTTT.

This clonotype was recorded many times. The chain has TRBV18 and TRBJ1-2, with D tentatively TRBD1 (6 bases). The V and J ends lost 4 bases and 7 bases respectively, with 19 bases between them. Per the germline V gene, CDR1 is KGHSH and CDR2 is LQKENI. The CDR3 runs to 15 residues. The CDR3 DNA is TGTGCCAGCTCACTAGAAAACGCCAACAGGGTTGGCTACACCTTC. Its translation: CASSLENANRVGYTF.

The chain joins TRBV30 to TRBJ1-2, with TRBD1 as a possible D gene (6 bases). The CDR3 has 16 residues. CDR1 is GTSNPN and CDR2 is SVGIG in the germline V gene (reference sequence). CDR3 sequence (DNA): TGTGCTGTGGAACCGAACAACAGGGACTCTAACTATGGCTACACCTTC. It translates to CAVEPNNRDSNYGYTF.

The table lists this clonotype with a few counts. The chain couples TRBV12-3 or TRBV12-4 to TRBJ2-5, with 12 nucleotides matching TRBD2. V trimming: 2 bases; J trimming: 5 bases; junction bases outside the gene matches: 12. CDR3 length: 18 residues. DNA of the CDR3: TGTGCCAGCAGTTTACTAGCGGGGGGGCCGGGGTCCCGTGAGACCCAGTACTTC. This codes for CASSLLAGGPGSRETQYF.